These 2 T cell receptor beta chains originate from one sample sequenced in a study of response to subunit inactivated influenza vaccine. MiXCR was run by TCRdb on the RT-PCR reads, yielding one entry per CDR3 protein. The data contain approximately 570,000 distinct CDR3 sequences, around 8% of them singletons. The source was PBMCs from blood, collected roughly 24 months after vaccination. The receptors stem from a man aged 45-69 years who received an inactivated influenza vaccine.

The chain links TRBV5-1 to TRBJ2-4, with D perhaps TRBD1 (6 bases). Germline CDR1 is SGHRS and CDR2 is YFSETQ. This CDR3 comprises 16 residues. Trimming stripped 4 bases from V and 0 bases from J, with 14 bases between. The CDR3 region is CASSLQGQTAKNIQYF. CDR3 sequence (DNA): TGCGCCAGCAGCCTCCAGGGACAAACAGCCAAAAACATTCAGTACTTC.

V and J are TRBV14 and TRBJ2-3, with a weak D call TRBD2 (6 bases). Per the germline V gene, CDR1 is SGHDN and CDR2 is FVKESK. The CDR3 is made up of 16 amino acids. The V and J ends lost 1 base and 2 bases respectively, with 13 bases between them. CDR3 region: CASSQAWGRNTDTQYF. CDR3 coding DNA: TGTGCCAGCAGCCAAGCTTGGGGGAGGAACACAGATACGCAGTATTTT.